The source of this T cell receptor beta chain is a study of shared clonotypes between healthy human individuals. Study-wide background: Participating donors consisted of a couple of women and a few men aged 18 to 49.

Recent vaccinations or acute infections were absent in the healthy HIV-negative adult donors. Each sample came from a Caucasian adult donor living in Nashville, Tennessee. Profiling relied on immunoSEQ multiplex PCR, and the TCRdb table lists in-frame clones only, not all of them. Among around 500,000 clones, roughly four fifths were seen once, and the ten largest hold roughly 13%. Between the trimmed V and J ends, which lost 6 bases and 0 bases, there was a span of 12 bases. This CDR3 is 14 amino acids long. Germline assignment: CDR1 MNHEY and CDR2 SVGAGI. Specimen: PBMCs. This chain uses TRBV6-5 with TRBJ2-7; D could derive from TRBD1 or TRBD2 (5 bases each). This TCR derives from a woman in her forties in good health. Some clones in this sample may be carry-over from other donors' samples. This CDR3 reads CASRGRASSYEQYF. For the CDR3, the DNA is TGTGCCAGCAGGGGACGGGCGAGCTCCTACGAGCAGTACTTC.